This T cell receptor beta chain came from a study of T cells after yellow fever vaccination. J was trimmed by 5 bases and V by 7 bases; bases with no gene match: 9. The CDR3 extends over 14 amino acids. Germline loops: CDR1 SNHLY, CDR2 FYNNEI. This clonotype has a handful of counts. Via MiXCR, TCRdb re-called the 5' RACE reads, giving one row per CDR3 protein. The sample lists about 340,000 distinct CDR3 sequences; roughly an eighth were seen once. Here the sequenced sample was CD4+ T cells sorted from PBMCs, taken 15 days after the yellow fever booster vaccination. The TCR was taken from a man younger than 35 who received the YFV17D yellow fever vaccine. The gene calls are TRBV2 and TRBJ1-2; TRBD1 aligns across 8 bases. The CDR3, as DNA: TGTGCCAGCACCAACCAGGGGGCGAATTATGGCTACACCTTC. This codes for CASTNQGANYGYTF.